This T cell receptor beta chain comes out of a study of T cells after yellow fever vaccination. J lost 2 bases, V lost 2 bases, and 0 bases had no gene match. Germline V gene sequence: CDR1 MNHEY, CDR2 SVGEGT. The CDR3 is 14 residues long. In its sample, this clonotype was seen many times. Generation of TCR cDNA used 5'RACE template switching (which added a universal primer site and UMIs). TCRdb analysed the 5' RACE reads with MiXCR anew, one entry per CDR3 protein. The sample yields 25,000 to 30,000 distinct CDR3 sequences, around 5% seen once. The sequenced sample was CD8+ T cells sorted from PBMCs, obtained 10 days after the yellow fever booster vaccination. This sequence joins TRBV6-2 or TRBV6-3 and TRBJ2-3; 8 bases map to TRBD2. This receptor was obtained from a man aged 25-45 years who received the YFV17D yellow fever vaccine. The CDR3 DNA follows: TGTGCCAGCAGTTACGGACTAGCCACAGATACGCAGTATTTT. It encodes CASSYGLATDTQYF.